Listed below are T cell receptor beta chains from one sample, sequenced in a study of OX40 agonist ivuxolimab in advanced cancers. Some clones are missing from TCRdb's copy, which holds only in-frame ones; the method was immunoSEQ multiplex PCR. The table lists 30,000 to 35,000 clones, around 85% of them singletons. The input for sequencing was CD4+ or CD8+ T cells sorted from blood, taken in a trial of the OX40 agonist ivuxolimab. The source of these receptors is an adult with an advanced solid tumor such as melanoma, head and neck, liver or kidney cancer. The CDR3 runs from the conserved cysteine through the conserved F or W. The D gene is left open where the match is weak. Clone sizes are given selectively: once, few, many, or a class where the clone is expanded.

v_gene: TRBV7-9; d_gene: -; abundance: -; j_gene: TRBJ2-7; CDR3nt: TGTGCCAGCAGCGACCCGACTGGCTACGAGCAGTACTTC; CDR3aa: CASSDPTGYEQYF
v_gene: TRBV30; d_gene: -; abundance: once; j_gene: TRBJ2-2; CDR3nt: TGTGCCTGGAGTATAGCGTCCGGGGAGCTGTTTTTT; CDR3aa: CAWSIASGELFF
v_gene: TRBV19; d_gene: TRBD1; abundance: -; j_gene: TRBJ1-2; CDR3nt: TGTGCCAGTGAGGACAGGGGGCAAAGCTATGGCTACACCTTC; CDR3aa: CASEDRGQSYGYTF
v_gene: TRBV27; d_gene: -; abundance: -; j_gene: TRBJ2-3; CDR3nt: TGTGCCAGCAGTTTATCCCCCAATGGGGACGCAACGCAGTATTTT; CDR3aa: CASSLSPNGDATQYF
v_gene: TRBV6-1; d_gene: TRBD1; abundance: -; j_gene: TRBJ1-1; CDR3nt: TGTGCCAGCAGTGTAAACCCCCAGGGCCCCAGGGGGGATGAAGCTTTCTTT; CDR3aa: CASSVNPQGPRGDEAFF
v_gene: TRBV27; d_gene: TRBD1; abundance: -; j_gene: TRBJ1-5; CDR3nt: TGTGCCAGCAGTCCAGTAGGGGGCAGCCAGCCCCAGCATTTT; CDR3aa: CASSPVGGSQPQHF
v_gene: TRBV7-6; d_gene: TRBD1; abundance: -; j_gene: TRBJ2-1; CDR3nt: TGTGCCAGCAGCCCCGCTCCGGGACAGGGCGACAATGAGCAGTTCTTC; CDR3aa: CASSPAPGQGDNEQFF
v_gene: TRBV23-1; d_gene: -; abundance: once; j_gene: TRBJ2-7; CDR3nt: TGCGCCAGCAGTCAATCCCAGGGTGGGGACTACGAGCAGTACTTC; CDR3aa: CASSQSQGGDYEQYF
v_gene: TRBV19; d_gene: TRBD1; abundance: -; j_gene: TRBJ2-7; CDR3nt: TGTGCCAGTAGCCTGACAGGGGTCTTCTACGAGCAGTACTTC; CDR3aa: CASSLTGVFYEQYF
v_gene: TRBV2; d_gene: -; abundance: -; j_gene: TRBJ2-1; CDR3nt: TGTGCCAGCAGTGAGTACGAGCAGTTCTTC; CDR3aa: CASSEYEQFF
v_gene: TRBV7-2; d_gene: TRBD2; abundance: -; j_gene: TRBJ2-3; CDR3nt: TGTGCCAGCAGACGATTAGCGGGAGGGCCAGATACGCAGTATTTT; CDR3aa: CASRRLAGGPDTQYF
v_gene: TRBV28; d_gene: -; abundance: -; j_gene: TRBJ1-6; CDR3nt: TGTGCCAGCAGTACAAGACAGTACAATAATTCACCCCTCCACTTT; CDR3aa: CASSTRQYNNSPLHF
v_gene: TRBV18; d_gene: -; abundance: -; j_gene: TRBJ2-7; CDR3nt: TGTGCCAGCTCACCAGCACAGGATACCTACGAGCAGTACTTC; CDR3aa: CASSPAQDTYEQYF
v_gene: TRBV28; d_gene: TRBD2; abundance: -; j_gene: TRBJ2-1; CDR3nt: TGTGCCAGCAACGTTGTGGGACTAGCGGGAGTCAATGAGCAGTTCTTC; CDR3aa: CASNVVGLAGVNEQFF